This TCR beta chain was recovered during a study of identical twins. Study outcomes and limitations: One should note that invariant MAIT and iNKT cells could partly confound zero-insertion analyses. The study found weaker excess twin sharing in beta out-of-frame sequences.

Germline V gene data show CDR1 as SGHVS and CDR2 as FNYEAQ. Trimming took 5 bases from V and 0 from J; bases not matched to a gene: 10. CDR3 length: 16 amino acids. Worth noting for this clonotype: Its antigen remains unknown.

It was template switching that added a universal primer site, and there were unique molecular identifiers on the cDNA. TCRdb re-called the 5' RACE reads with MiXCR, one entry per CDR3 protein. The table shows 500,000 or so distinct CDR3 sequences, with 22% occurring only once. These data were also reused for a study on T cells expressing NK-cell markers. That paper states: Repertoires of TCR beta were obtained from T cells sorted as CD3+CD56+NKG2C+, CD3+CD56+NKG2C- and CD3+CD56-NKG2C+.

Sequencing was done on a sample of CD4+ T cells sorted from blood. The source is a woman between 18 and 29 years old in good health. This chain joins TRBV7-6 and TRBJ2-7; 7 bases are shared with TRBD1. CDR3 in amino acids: CASSPQTGLSSYEQYF. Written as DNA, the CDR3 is TGTGCCAGCAGCCCCCAGACAGGGTTGAGCTCCTACGAGCAGTACTTC. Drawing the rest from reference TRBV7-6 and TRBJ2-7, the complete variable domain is GAGVSQSPRYKVTKRGQDVALRCDPISGHVSLYWYRQALGQGPEFLTYFNYEAQQDKSGLPNDRFSAERPEGSISTLTIQRTEQRDSAMYRCASSPQTGLSSYEQYFGPGTRLTVT.